Shown below are 26 T cell receptor beta chains from a single sample sequenced in a study of long-term antiretroviral therapy in people with HIV. They ran version v3.0 of the immunoSEQ assay at survey level. TCRdb keeps only in-frame clones here, not all; method: immunoSEQ multiplex PCR. The sample has 34,000 or so clones; roughly 82% are singletons. The material sequenced was unsorted PBMCs, taken 0.6 years after starting antiretroviral therapy. All receptors come from a young man with HIV.

The J gene is TRBJ1-1, the V gene TRBV2; perhaps TRBD1 as D (5 bases). V gave up 3 bases and J gave up 7 bases, with 12 bases separating them. Looked up from germline, CDR1 is SNHLY and CDR2 is FYNNEI. CDR3 length: 13 amino acids. The CDR3 sequence is CASSDRTRDEAFF. The CDR3 DNA follows: TGTGCCAGCAGTGACAGGACACGGGATGAAGCTTTCTTT.

This chain connects TRBV27 to TRBJ2-1, with D tentatively TRBD2 (6 bases). Per the germline V gene, CDR1 is MNHEY and CDR2 is SMNVEV (reference sequence). Deletions cut 4 bases from V and 5 bases from J, with 12 bases between. The CDR3 extends over 14 amino acids. The CDR3 region is CASSSMGLDNEQFF. CDR3 nucleotides: TGTGCCAGCAGTTCGATGGGACTCGACAATGAGCAGTTCTTC.

The V and J genes are TRBV9 and TRBJ2-1, with 10 bases that match TRBD2. This CDR3 region has 15 residues. CDR1 is SGDLS, CDR2 YYNGEE, per germline. V trimming: 4 bases; J trimming: 5 bases; junction bases outside the gene matches: 6. The CDR3 coding sequence is TGTGCCAGCAGCCCCCGACTAGCGGGTGACAATGAGCAGTTCTTC. Its protein product is CASSPRLAGDNEQFF.

The rearrangement uses TRBV29-1 and TRBJ1-5; a weak D match, TRBD1 (5 bases). CDR3 length: 12 amino acids. Trimming removed 6 bases from V and 7 bases from J, with 13 bases in between. Germline V gene sequence: CDR1 SQVTM, CDR2 ANQGSEA. The CDR3 nucleotides read TGCAGCGTCGGCGGAGGGGACCAGCCCCAGCATTTT. It specifies CSVGGGDQPQHF.

The chain combines TRBV18 with TRBJ2-2; D gene ambiguous. This CDR3 comprises 12 residues. CDR1 is KGHSH, CDR2 LQKENI, per germline. V lost 2 bases, J lost 5 bases, and 3 bases lay in between. The CDR3 DNA sequence: TGTGCCAGCTCACCAGGGACCGGGGAGCTGTTTTTT. Translation gives CASSPGTGELFF.

The rearrangement uses TRBV9 and TRBJ1-2; D unclear. Germline CDR1 SGDLS, CDR2 YYNGEE. This CDR3 is built from 14 residues. Trimming cost V 3 bases and J 3 bases, with 12 bases left between them. CDR3 nucleotides: TGTGCCAGCAGCGCAACCACGATCCACTATGGCTACACCTTC. Its translation is CASSATTIHYGYTF.

The rearrangement links TRBV18 to TRBJ2-5; D possibly matches TRBD1 or TRBD2 (5 bases each). Germline V lookup: CDR1 KGHSH, CDR2 LQKENI. Trimming stripped 3 bases from V and 5 bases from J, with 16 bases between. This CDR3 spans 15 amino acids. CDR3 bases: TGTGCCAGCTCACCTAAACGAGGGGTCGGGGAGACCCAGTACTTC. It yields the protein CASSPKRGVGETQYF.

CDR3 loop: CASSRGPDSLNTEAFF. The CDR3 DNA reads TGCGCCAGCAGTAGAGGACCGGACAGCCTGAACACTGAAGCTTTCTTT. The chain carries TRBV4-3 and TRBJ1-1; D perhaps matches TRBD1 (6 bases). V gave up 6 bases and J gave up 0 bases, with 17 bases separating them. This CDR3 comprises 16 residues. Germline CDR1 is LGHNA and CDR2 is YSLEER.

There are a few counts of this clone. This chain connects TRBV18 to TRBJ2-7; 7 bases line up with TRBD2. CDR3 size: 15 residues. CDR1 and CDR2 from the germline V gene are KGHSH and LQKENI. V gave up 0 bases and J gave up 3 bases; unmatched junction bases: 5. This chain's CDR3 is CASSPPPSGLYEQYF. The CDR3 DNA reads as TGTGCCAGCTCACCACCGCCTAGCGGTCTCTACGAGCAGTACTTC.

By sample fraction, this clone is medium-sized. CDR3: CASSIVSGPYNEQFF. CDR3 nucleotide sequence: TGTGCCAGTAGTATAGTTAGCGGGCCCTACAATGAGCAGTTCTTC. V gene TRBV19 combines with J gene TRBJ2-1, with 7 bases identical to TRBD2. The CDR3 loop spans 15 amino acids. V shed 1 base, J shed 2 bases, and the junction held 2 bases outside the gene matches. Germline lookup yields CDR1 LNHDA and CDR2 SQIVND (reference sequence).

The chain is built from TRBV5-5 and TRBJ2-1; D is unclear. Per the germline V gene, CDR1 is SGHKS and CDR2 is YYEKEE (reference sequence). CDR3 length: 13 amino acids. V shed 4 bases and J shed 4 bases, with 9 bases lying between them. The CDR3 coding sequence is TGTGCCAGCAGCCATGACTCGTACAATGAGCAGTTCTTC. Translating it yields CASSHDSYNEQFF.

The rearrangement uses TRBV18 and TRBJ2-3; TRBD1 is a possible D gene (6 bases). This CDR3 has 15 amino acids. Germline CDR1 KGHSH, CDR2 LQKENI. V was shortened by 9 bases and J by 1 base, with 17 bases between the two germline ends. DNA of the CDR3: TGTGCCAGTCAGCAAGGGGCAGGGGGCACAGATACGCAGTATTTT. This gives the protein CASQQGAGGTDTQYF.

The V call is TRBV14, the J call TRBJ1-1; 8 bases match TRBD1. Germline CDR1 SGHDN, CDR2 FVKESK. This CDR3 spans 17 amino acids. V shed 0 bases and J 0 bases; nucleotides not matched to a gene: 6. CDR3 protein: CASSQEFQGALNTEAFF. CDR3 bases: TGTGCCAGCAGCCAAGAATTCCAGGGGGCACTGAACACTGAAGCTTTCTTT.

The genes are TRBV4-2 and TRBJ2-1, with TRBD2 matching over 8 bases. With 6 bases clipped from V and 0 bases from J, the junction kept 7 bases outside the gene matches. The CDR3 extends over 16 amino acids. Germline V lookup: CDR1 LGHNA, CDR2 YNFKEQ. The CDR3 coding sequence is TGTGCCAGCAGTCATGGGAGCGGGAGCTCCTACAATGAGCAGTTCTTC. It codes for CASSHGSGSSYNEQFF.

The chain employs TRBV4-2 and TRBJ2-3, with 9 nucleotides matching TRBD2. This CDR3 contains 22 residues. V was clipped by 1 base and J by 0 bases; unmatched bases: 20. Germline CDR1 LGHNA, CDR2 YNFKEQ. The CDR3 coding sequence is TGTGCCAGCAGCCAAGTGGGAAGTCCGGGACTAGCAGGTGTCCCTAGCACAGATACGCAGTATTTT. This encodes CASSQVGSPGLAGVPSTDTQYF.

This clone was detected only once. The chain recombines TRBV18 with TRBJ1-2, with TRBD1 matching 7 bases. This CDR3 has 13 amino acids. The germline V gene has CDR1 KGHSH and CDR2 LQKENI. The J segment lost 6 bases and the V segment lost 4 bases, leaving 5 bases of the junction unmatched. CDR3 nucleotides: TGTGCCAGCTCACTCCAGGGGGAGGATGGCTACACCTTC. Translation gives CASSLQGEDGYTF.

J is TRBJ2-6 and V is TRBV28; D remains ambiguous. CDR1 and CDR2 from the germline V gene are MDHEN and SYDVKM. V lost 5 bases to trimming and J lost 2 bases, with 13 bases between them. The length of the CDR3 is 16 residues. CDR3 sequence (DNA): TGTGCCAGCAGTAGAACCGAGTGGGCTGGGGCCAACGTCCTGACTTTC. The encoded protein is CASSRTEWAGANVLTF.

This clone was observed a single time. V usage is TRBV10-2 and J usage is TRBJ1-1, with 7 nucleotides matching TRBD1. Trimming took 0 bases from V and 6 from J; bases not matched to a gene: 7. Per germline, CDR1 WSHSY and CDR2 SAAADI. The CDR3 runs 15 residues. The CDR3 spells CASSESRGRGSEAFF. The CDR3 DNA is TGCGCCAGCAGTGAGTCGAGGGGGCGGGGGTCTGAAGCTTTCTTT.

This chain uses TRBV9 with TRBJ2-1; TRBD2 aligns across 13 bases. The CDR3 loop spans 16 amino acids. Per germline, CDR1 SGDLS and CDR2 YYNGEE. V trimming: 4 bases; J trimming: 8 bases; junction bases outside the gene matches: 9. The DNA for the CDR3 is TGTGCCAGCAGCACTAGCGGGAGGGGGGGTAGGGATGAGCAGTTCTTC. It encodes CASSTSGRGGRDEQFF.

This clone appeared once. This chain connects TRBV15 to TRBJ2-2; a possible D gene is TRBD1 (6 bases). This CDR3 contains 15 residues. The germline gives CDR1 LNHNV, CDR2 YYDKDF (reference sequence). Trimming took 4 bases from V and 1 from J, leaving 10 bases between them. In DNA form, the CDR3 reads TGTGCCACCAGCATTGACAGGAGGAACACCGGGGAGCTGTTTTTT. It encodes CATSIDRRNTGELFF.

The CDR3 spells CASSKGALADEQFF. DNA for the CDR3: TGTGCCAGCAGTAAAGGGGCCCTAGCCGATGAGCAGTTCTTC. The V call is TRBV28, the J call TRBJ2-1, with D possibly called TRBD1 or TRBD2 (5 bases each). V dropped 5 bases and J dropped 8 bases, with 16 bases sitting between them. CDR1 and CDR2 (germline): MDHEN, SYDVKM. This CDR3 is 14 amino acids long.

The rearrangement links TRBV9 to TRBJ2-2; D unclear. CDR3 size: 14 residues. V lost 4 bases to trimming and J lost 0 bases, with 7 bases between them. Germline V gene lookup returns CDR1 SGDLS and CDR2 YYNGEE. The CDR3, as DNA: TGTGCCAGCAGCTTCACGCCGAACACCGGGGAGCTGTTTTTT. It is translated as CASSFTPNTGELFF.

This clone was seen a handful of times. The CDR3 is CASSQEGGGARAQYF. The CDR3 coding sequence is TGTGCCAGCAGCCAAGAGGGTGGCGGCGCTCGGGCACAGTACTTC. This chain connects TRBV4-2 to TRBJ2-7; D not resolved. This CDR3 is built from 15 residues. CDR1 and CDR2 from the germline V gene are LGHNA and YNFKEQ. Trimming shortened V by 0 bases and J by 10 bases, and 19 bases separated the two germline ends.

In this sample, this clone turned up once. This sequence joins TRBV11-3 and TRBJ2-5, with D perhaps matching TRBD1 or TRBD2 (5 bases each). Trimming cost V 6 bases and J 5 bases, with 13 bases left between them. The V gene's germline CDR1 is SGHNT and CDR2 YENEEA. The CDR3 runs to 13 residues. CDR3 nucleotides: TGTGCCAGCAGGCTAGGGACCGAGGAGACCCAGTACTTC. Translating gives CASRLGTEETQYF.

This clone has a single count. The J gene is TRBJ2-7, the V gene TRBV10-2; TRBD1 matches at 7 bases. Per the germline V gene, CDR1 is WSHSY and CDR2 is SAAADI. CDR3 size: 14 residues. The J segment lost 3 bases and the V segment lost 8 bases, leaving 10 bases of the junction unmatched. CDR3 nucleotide sequence: TGCGCCAGCCGAGAAGGGGACAGAAACTACGAGCAGTACTTC. Its translation: CASREGDRNYEQYF.

This clone was counted a single time. This rearrangement joins TRBV28 to TRBJ2-4, with D perhaps assigned TRBD1 or TRBD2 (5 bases each). V dropped 6 bases and J dropped 8 bases, with 20 bases sitting between them. The CDR3 length is 15 residues. Germline V gene data show CDR1 as MDHEN and CDR2 as SYDVKM. CDR3 protein: CASSTPGTGGYIQYF. The CDR3 bases are TGTGCCAGCAGCACCCCCGGGACGGGTGGTTACATTCAGTACTTC.